Below, 5 T cell receptor beta chains from the same sample are listed, as sequenced in a study of T cell responses to AZD1222 COVID-19 vaccine. This table comes from immunoSEQ multiplex PCR, and its TCRdb copy is limited to in-frame clones, with some not included. Here the sample spans about 140,000 clones, approximately 90% being singletons. The sequencing here drew on peripheral blood, taken 28 days after the second AZD1222 dose. The receptors originated from an adult who received the AZD1222 COVID-19 vaccine.

The gene calls are TRBV28 and TRBJ1-1; D is perhaps TRBD1 (5 bases). Germline lookup yields CDR1 MDHEN and CDR2 SYDVKM. There are 14 residues in the CDR3. Between the trimmed V and J ends, which lost 5 bases and 5 bases, there was a span of 15 bases. CDR3: CASSGAYGATEAFF. The CDR3 DNA follows: TGTGCCAGCAGTGGCGCGTACGGGGCGACTGAAGCTTTCTTT.

V usage is TRBV28 and J usage is TRBJ1-6, with TRBD1 as a possible D gene (6 bases). The CDR3 runs to 14 residues. Germline CDR1 reads MDHEN; CDR2 reads SYDVKM. The V gene lost 7 bases and the J gene lost 7 bases, with 14 bases spanning the gap. CDR3 loop: CASKRDILNSPLHF. Here the CDR3 DNA reads TGTGCCAGCAAGCGGGACATATTAAATTCACCCCTCCACTTT.

Turning to this clone: At one end, the junction sequence differs from germline, possibly due to a read error. The CDR3, as DNA: TGTGCCAGCAGCCCACCCACCGGGACAGCAGCCTTC. Protein product: CASSPPTGTAAF. The chain combines TRBV7-9 with TRBJ2-7; TRBD1 agrees at 7 bases. The CDR3 runs to 12 residues. CDR1 is SEHNR, CDR2 FQNEAQ, per germline (reference sequence).

To note about this clone: At one of its ends the junction is not consistent with the germline gene, which may arise from a read error. The CDR3 DNA reads TGTGCCAGTAGTATAATTAGACCAGGAGGTAACGATGGCTACACCTTC. Translation gives CASSIIRPGGNDGYTF. This chain joins TRBV19 and TRBJ1-2; no clear D. Germline V CDR1 and CDR2: LNHDA, SQIVND (reference sequence). The CDR3 is made up of 16 amino acids.

CDR3 coding DNA: TGTGCCAGCAGTTTGACAGGGAACACTGAAGCTTTCTTT. Its translation: CASSLTGNTEAFF. V usage is TRBV12-3 or TRBV12-4 and J usage is TRBJ1-1; TRBD1 might be the D (6 bases). CDR3 length equals 13 residues. Trimming shortened V by 3 bases and J by 1 base, and 6 bases separated the two germline ends.